This TCR beta chain was profiled in a study of early T cells in non-severe SARS-CoV-2 infection. The V gene's germline CDR1 is SGHVS and CDR2 FNYEAQ. Trimming shortened V by 0 bases and J by 1 base, and 13 bases separated the two germline ends. This CDR3 region has 17 residues. This clonotype has ten or more counts. TCRdb re-called the 5' RACE reads with MiXCR, one entry per CDR3 protein. The sample has some 38,000 distinct CDR3 sequences, about 5.5% seen once. This sample comprised whole blood, obtained at baseline. The receptor was isolated from an adult who was a healthcare worker with PCR-confirmed SARS-CoV-2 infection or an uninfected control (not recorded which). The rearrangement uses TRBV7-6 and TRBJ1-3, with a possible D match to TRBD1 (5 bases). The CDR3 sequence: CASSLAWGKGSGNTIYF. The CDR3 DNA is TGTGCCAGCAGCTTAGCGTGGGGAAAGGGGTCTGGAAACACCATATATTTT.